This TCR beta chain was captured in a study of human T cells and chemical hapten exposure. Study overall: The patch tests put 0.01% DPC on the skin of the upper back and were read 6 days later.

By share of the sample, this clonotype is medium-sized. Per germline, CDR1 MNHEY and CDR2 SVGEGT. This CDR3 contains 13 residues. V gave up 7 bases and J gave up 2 bases; unmatched junction bases: 4. TCRdb re-analysed the RACE reads in MiXCR, keeping a single row per CDR3 protein. Of over 11,000 distinct CDR3 sequences detected, roughly 15% appear once; the ten largest clones hold roughly 6.8%. Time point in this sample: patch test 1, 2 weeks after DPC sensitization. Treatment: therapeutic diphenylcyclopropenone sensitization with weekly scalp DPC. The study enrolled 18 to 70-year-old alopecia patients suitable for DPC.

V usage is TRBV6-2 or TRBV6-3 and J usage is TRBJ1-2, with TRBD1 matching over 7 bases. The source material was whole blood, sampled in connection with sensitization to the hapten diphenylcyclopropenone (DPC). The sequence derives from a woman aged 25 to 45 with alopecia areata. Some clones in this sample may be carry-over from other donors' samples. Here the CDR3 reads CASKAGGNYGYTF. The CDR3 bases are TGTGCCAGCAAGGCAGGGGGGAACTATGGCTACACCTTC.